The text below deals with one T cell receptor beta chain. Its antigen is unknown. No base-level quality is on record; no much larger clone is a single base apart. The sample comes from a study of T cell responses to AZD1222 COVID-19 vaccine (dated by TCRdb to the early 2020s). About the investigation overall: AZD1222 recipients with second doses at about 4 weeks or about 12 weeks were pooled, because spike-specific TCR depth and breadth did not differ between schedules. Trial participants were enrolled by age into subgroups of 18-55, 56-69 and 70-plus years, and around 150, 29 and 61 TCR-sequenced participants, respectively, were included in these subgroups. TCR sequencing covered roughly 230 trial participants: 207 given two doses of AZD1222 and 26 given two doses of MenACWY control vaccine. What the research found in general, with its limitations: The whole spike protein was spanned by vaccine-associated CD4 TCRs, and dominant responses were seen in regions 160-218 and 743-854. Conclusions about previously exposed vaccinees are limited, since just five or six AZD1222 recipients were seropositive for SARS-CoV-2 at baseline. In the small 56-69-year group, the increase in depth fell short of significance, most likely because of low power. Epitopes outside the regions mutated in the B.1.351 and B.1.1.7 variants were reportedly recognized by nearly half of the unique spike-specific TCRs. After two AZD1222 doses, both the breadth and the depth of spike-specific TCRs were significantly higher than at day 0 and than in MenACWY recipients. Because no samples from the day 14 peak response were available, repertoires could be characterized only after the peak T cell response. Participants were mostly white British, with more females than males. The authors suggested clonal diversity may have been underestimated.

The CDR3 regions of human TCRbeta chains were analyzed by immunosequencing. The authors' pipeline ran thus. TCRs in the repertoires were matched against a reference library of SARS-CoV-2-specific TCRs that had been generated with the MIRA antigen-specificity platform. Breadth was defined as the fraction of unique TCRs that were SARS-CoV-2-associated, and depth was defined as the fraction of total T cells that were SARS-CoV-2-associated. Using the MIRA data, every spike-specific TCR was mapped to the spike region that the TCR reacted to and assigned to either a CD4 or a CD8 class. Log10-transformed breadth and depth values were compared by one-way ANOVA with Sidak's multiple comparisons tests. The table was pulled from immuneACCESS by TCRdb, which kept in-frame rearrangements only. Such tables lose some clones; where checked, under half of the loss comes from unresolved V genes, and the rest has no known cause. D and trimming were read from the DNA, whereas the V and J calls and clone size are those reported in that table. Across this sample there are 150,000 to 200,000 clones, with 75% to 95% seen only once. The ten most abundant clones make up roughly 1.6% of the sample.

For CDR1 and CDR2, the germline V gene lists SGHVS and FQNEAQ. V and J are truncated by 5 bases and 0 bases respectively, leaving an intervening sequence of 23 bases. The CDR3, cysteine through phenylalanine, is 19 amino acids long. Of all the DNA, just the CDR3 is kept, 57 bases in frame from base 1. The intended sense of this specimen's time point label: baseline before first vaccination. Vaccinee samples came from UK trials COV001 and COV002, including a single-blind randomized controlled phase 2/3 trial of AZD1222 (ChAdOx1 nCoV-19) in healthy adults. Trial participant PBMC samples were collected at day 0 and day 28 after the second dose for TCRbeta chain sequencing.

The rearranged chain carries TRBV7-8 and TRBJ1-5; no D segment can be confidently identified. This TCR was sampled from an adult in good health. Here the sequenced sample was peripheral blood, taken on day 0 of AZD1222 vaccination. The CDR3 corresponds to CASSPRPDAQLHSNQPQHF. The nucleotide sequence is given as TGTGCCAGCAGCCCTCGTCCGGACGCTCAGCTACATAGCAATCAGCCCCAGCATTTT.